A selection of T cell receptor beta chains follows, all from one sample in a study of vaccination and CD4 T cells after COVID-19. The antigens for these receptors are not known. TCRdb called the PCR reads again in MiXCR, with one record for every CDR3 protein. The data contain almost 9,500 distinct CDR3 sequences, around a third of them singletons. Sequencing input: CD4+ T cells from blood, cultured in vitro. These receptors came from a human donor in good health. The CDR3 runs from the conserved cysteine through the conserved F or W. D genes are given only for firm matches. Size values are once, few and many counts, or a class for expanded clones, and some rows have none.

V gene: TRBV20-1; D gene: TRBD2; J gene: TRBJ2-4; clone size: few; CDR3 DNA: TGCAGTGCTAGTAGTACTAGCGGCAAAAACATTCAGTACTTC; CDR3 protein: CSASSTSGKNIQYF
V gene: TRBV20-1; D gene: -; J gene: TRBJ1-1; clone size: -; CDR3 DNA: TGCAGTGCTAGACAGGGGATAGACACTGAAGCTTTCTTT; CDR3 protein: CSARQGIDTEAFF
V gene: TRBV20-1; D gene: -; J gene: TRBJ2-1; clone size: -; CDR3 DNA: TGCAGTGCTAGTGGAACTAGCAGCTACAATGAGCAGTTCTTC; CDR3 protein: CSASGTSSYNEQFF
V gene: TRBV28; D gene: TRBD2; J gene: TRBJ2-1; clone size: few; CDR3 DNA: TGTGCCAGCAGTTTTCACCGGGGAGCTAGCGGGACGAATGAGCAGTTCTTC; CDR3 protein: CASSFHRGASGTNEQFF
V gene: TRBV28; D gene: -; J gene: TRBJ1-3; clone size: -; CDR3 DNA: TGTGCCAGCGGGGTATCGTCTGGAAACACCATATATTTT; CDR3 protein: CASGVSSGNTIYF
V gene: TRBV20-1; D gene: TRBD2; J gene: TRBJ2-2; clone size: -; CDR3 DNA: TGCAGTGCTCCGACTAGCGGAAACACCGGGGAGCTGTTTTTT; CDR3 protein: CSAPTSGNTGELFF
V gene: TRBV27; D gene: -; J gene: TRBJ2-1; clone size: -; CDR3 DNA: TGTGCCAGCAACCGCGACGGGTCAAGCTCCTACAATGAGCAGTTCTTC; CDR3 protein: CASNRDGSSSYNEQFF
V gene: TRBV7-2; D gene: TRBD2; J gene: TRBJ2-3; clone size: few; CDR3 DNA: TGTGCCAGCAGCCGCGGGGGGAGCACAGATACGCAGTATTTT; CDR3 protein: CASSRGGSTDTQYF
V gene: TRBV12-3/TRBV12-4; D gene: -; J gene: TRBJ1-6; clone size: -; CDR3 DNA: TGTGCCAGCAGGATAGACAGGCCTAATTCACCCCTCCACTTT; CDR3 protein: CASRIDRPNSPLHF
V gene: TRBV20-1; D gene: TRBD1; J gene: TRBJ1-5; clone size: few; CDR3 DNA: TGCAGTGCTAGAGTGGCAGGGGGGCAGCCCCAGCATTTT; CDR3 protein: CSARVAGGQPQHF
V gene: TRBV6-1; D gene: -; J gene: TRBJ1-2; clone size: -; CDR3 DNA: TGTGCCAGCAGTACACAGGGTACCAACTATGGCTACACCTTC; CDR3 protein: CASSTQGTNYGYTF
V gene: TRBV5-1; D gene: TRBD1; J gene: TRBJ2-5; clone size: -; CDR3 DNA: TGCGCCAGCAGCGGGACACTGGGACAGGGCGAGACCCAGTACTTC; CDR3 protein: CASSGTLGQGETQYF
V gene: TRBV11-3; D gene: -; J gene: TRBJ2-5; clone size: few; CDR3 DNA: TGTGCCAGCAGCTTAGGCGGCCTCCAAGAGACCCAGTACTTC; CDR3 protein: CASSLGGLQETQYF
V gene: TRBV27; D gene: TRBD1; J gene: TRBJ2-7; clone size: -; CDR3 DNA: TGTGCCAGCGGCCGGGACAGCAGATACGAGCAGTACTTC; CDR3 protein: CASGRDSRYEQYF
V gene: TRBV20-1; D gene: TRBD2; J gene: TRBJ2-1; clone size: -; CDR3 DNA: TGCAGTGCTACTAGCGGGGACAATGAGCAGTTCTTC; CDR3 protein: CSATSGDNEQFF
V gene: TRBV28; D gene: -; J gene: TRBJ1-5; clone size: -; CDR3 DNA: TGTGCCAGCAGTTTTCCCCCGGGGAGGGGAAGCAATCAGCCCCAGCATTTT; CDR3 protein: CASSFPPGRGSNQPQHF
V gene: TRBV21-1; D gene: -; J gene: TRBJ2-7; clone size: -; CDR3 DNA: TGTGCCAGCAGCTGGCTGGGCGGGTGGGTCTCCTACGAGCAGTACTTC; CDR3 protein: CASSWLGGWVSYEQYF
V gene: TRBV24-1; D gene: -; J gene: TRBJ1-1; clone size: few; CDR3 DNA: TGTGCCACCAGTGATTCTACAGCGAACACTGAAGCTTTCTTT; CDR3 protein: CATSDSTANTEAFF
V gene: TRBV2; D gene: -; J gene: TRBJ2-7; clone size: -; CDR3 DNA: TGTGCCAGCAGTGAAGATAAGTGGAGGGAGCAGTACTTC; CDR3 protein: CASSEDKWREQYF
V gene: TRBV19; D gene: TRBD1; J gene: TRBJ2-5; clone size: -; CDR3 DNA: TGTGCCAGTAGTAGCCGACAGGGGCCCTGGGAGACCCAGTACTTC; CDR3 protein: CASSSRQGPWETQYF
V gene: TRBV6-5; D gene: -; J gene: TRBJ1-1; clone size: few; CDR3 DNA: TGTGCCAGCAGTTACAAGGCTTTGAACACTGAAGCTTTCTTT; CDR3 protein: CASSYKALNTEAFF
V gene: TRBV20-1; D gene: TRBD2; J gene: TRBJ2-7; clone size: -; CDR3 DNA: TGCAGTGCTGCCGGACTAGCCTACGAGCAGTACTTC; CDR3 protein: CSAAGLAYEQYF
V gene: TRBV19; D gene: -; J gene: TRBJ1-1; clone size: few; CDR3 DNA: TGTGCCAGTAGTACCTCCGTGTGGGGAGTCACTGAAGCTTTCTTT; CDR3 protein: CASSTSVWGVTEAFF
V gene: TRBV28; D gene: TRBD2; J gene: TRBJ2-7; clone size: -; CDR3 DNA: TGTGCCAGCAGTTTTAGCGGGAGTATAGACGAGCAGTACTTC; CDR3 protein: CASSFSGSIDEQYF
V gene: TRBV6-1; D gene: TRBD1; J gene: TRBJ1-5; clone size: -; CDR3 DNA: TGTGCCAGCAGTGACTCCGGGACAGGGGATCAGCCCCAGCATTTT; CDR3 protein: CASSDSGTGDQPQHF
V gene: TRBV28; D gene: TRBD2; J gene: TRBJ2-1; clone size: -; CDR3 DNA: TGTGCCAGCAGCCGTCCTCTAGCGGGAGGCCACAATGAGCAGTTCTTC; CDR3 protein: CASSRPLAGGHNEQFF